A selection of T cell receptor beta chains follows, all from one sample in a study of T cell changes during pregnancy in multiple sclerosis. Produced via immunoSEQ multiplex PCR; TCRdb's table is partial and in-frame only. The data contain about 51,000 clones, 94% of them seen just once; the ten biggest clones take up roughly 0.58%. The specimen comprised CD4+ T cells from peripheral blood mononuclear cells, sampled in the second trimester of pregnancy. These receptor sequences come from a female donor with multiple sclerosis, enrolled in a pregnancy study. Both conserved end residues are part of each CDR3. Fields, in order: D gene, V gene, clone size, J gene, CDR3 protein, CDR3 DNA. The D gene is left open where the match is weak. Clone size is not always given. Where it is, it says once, few, many or a class for expanded clones.

-	TRBV7-2	few	TRBJ2-2	CASSLAGPGELFF	TGTGCCAGCAGCTTAGCGGGGCCCGGGGAGCTGTTTTTT
-	TRBV4-2	once	TRBJ1-2	CASSQAMGPDYGYTF	TGTGCCAGCAGCCAAGCGATGGGGCCGGACTATGGCTACACCTTC
TRBD1	TRBV7-7	-	TRBJ2-5	CASSLGQGIMETQYF	TGTGCCAGCAGCTTGGGACAGGGAATAATGGAGACCCAGTACTTC
-	TRBV11-3	-	TRBJ2-7	CASSLGRLSSYEQYF	TGTGCCAGCAGCTTAGGGCGACTCAGCTCCTACGAGCAGTACTTC
TRBD1	TRBV7-9	-	TRBJ1-5	CASTFGQGNQPQHF	TGTGCCAGCACTTTCGGACAGGGAAATCAGCCCCAGCATTTT
TRBD1	TRBV19	-	TRBJ2-6	CASAGTGSSGANVLTF	TGTGCCTCGGCCGGGACAGGGTCCTCTGGGGCCAACGTCCTGACTTTC
-	TRBV19	-	TRBJ1-2	CASSIVGANYGYTF	TGTGCCAGTAGTATCGTAGGGGCTAACTATGGCTACACCTTC
-	TRBV10-2	-	TRBJ2-5	CASRGLTQETQYF	TGCGCCAGCAGGGGACTTACACAAGAGACCCAGTACTTC
-	TRBV4-3	-	TRBJ1-6	CASSQVSFTRSSYNSPLHF	TGCGCCAGCAGCCAAGTTTCTTTCACCCGGAGCTCCTATAATTCACCCCTCCACTTT
TRBD1	TRBV4-3	-	TRBJ1-2	CASSRLYSRQGDYGYTF	TGCGCCAGCAGCCGCCTATACTCGAGACAGGGTGATTATGGCTACACCTTC
TRBD1	TRBV4-3	-	TRBJ2-7	CASSQDWWTGAYEQYF	TGCGCCAGCAGCCAAGATTGGTGGACAGGGGCGTACGAGCAGTACTTC
-	TRBV6-5	once	TRBJ1-1	CASGVGGLNTEAFF	TGTGCCAGCGGGGTAGGGGGTTTGAACACTGAAGCTTTCTTT
-	TRBV5-4	-	TRBJ2-5	CASSYPSETETQYF	TGTGCCAGCAGCTACCCGAGCGAGACAGAGACCCAGTACTTC
TRBD1	TRBV7-2	once	TRBJ1-2	CASSFESTGGDGYTF	TGTGCCAGCAGCTTCGAAAGTACAGGGGGCGATGGCTACACCTTC
-	TRBV6-5	-	TRBJ1-3	CASTVTATTGNTIYF	TGTGCCAGCACCGTAACAGCCACAACTGGAAACACCATATATTTT
TRBD1	TRBV15	-	TRBJ2-5	CATSRGQGSPTSETQYF	TGTGCCACCAGCAGGGGACAGGGAAGTCCGACTTCGGAGACCCAGTACTTC
-	TRBV2	-	TRBJ2-5	CASSGTFEGETQYF	TGTGCCAGCAGTGGGACTTTTGAGGGAGAGACCCAGTACTTC
TRBD1	TRBV7-2	-	TRBJ2-7	CASSYEWTGERGKYF	TGTGCCAGCAGCTACGAATGGACAGGGGAGAGAGGCAAGTACTTC
-	TRBV7-8	-	TRBJ2-2	CASSLGGTANRELFF	TGTGCCAGCAGCTTAGGCGGGACGGCAAACAGGGAGCTGTTTTTT
TRBD1	TRBV9	-	TRBJ2-3	CASSVIPGQGADTQYF	TGTGCCAGCAGCGTAATCCCGGGACAGGGGGCCGATACGCAGTATTTT
-	TRBV6-1	-	TRBJ2-2	CASNSLRRDTGELFF	TGTGCCAGCAATTCGCTACGACGGGACACCGGGGAGCTGTTTTTT
TRBD1	TRBV5-3	-	TRBJ1-4	CARRFPGQRPMFPGQRPTNEKLFF	TGTGCCAGAAGGTTCCCGGGACAGAGACCAATGTTCCCGGGACAGAGACCAACTAATGAAAAACTGTTTTTT
-	TRBV30	-	TRBJ2-7	CAWSLPFRPSSYEQYF	TGTGCCTGGAGCTTACCATTCAGGCCGAGCTCCTACGAGCAGTACTTC
-	TRBV6-6	-	TRBJ1-2	CASSYDGGGLVYGYTF	TGTGCCAGCAGTTACGACGGCGGGGGACTTGTCTATGGCTACACCTTC
-	TRBV7-8	-	TRBJ2-3	CASSYGGSSTDTQYF	TGTGCCAGCAGCTACGGAGGCTCTAGCACAGATACGCAGTATTTT
-	TRBV5-5	-	TRBJ2-7	CASSLAAGSSYEQYF	TGTGCCAGCAGCTTGGCGGCGGGGAGCTCCTACGAGCAGTACTTC
TRBD2	TRBV6-5	-	TRBJ2-5	CASSYLTSSETQYF	TGTGCCAGCAGTTACTTGACTAGCTCGGAGACCCAGTACTTC
-	TRBV6-1	once	TRBJ1-6	CASSDRDNSPLHF	TGTGCCAGCAGTGACAGGGATAATTCACCCCTCCACTTT
-	TRBV19	-	TRBJ1-1	CASTGRANTEAFF	TGTGCCAGCACAGGGAGGGCAAACACTGAAGCTTTCTTT
-	TRBV5-4	-	TRBJ1-1	CASSPLGRDEAFF	TGTGCCAGCAGCCCACTCGGGAGGGATGAAGCTTTCTTT
-	TRBV12-1	-	TRBJ2-6	CASSDCIFGANVLTF	TGTGCCAGCAGCGACTGCATATTTGGGGCCAACGTCCTGACTTTC
-	TRBV21-1	few	TRBJ1-2	CASSKASREYGYTF	TGTGCCAGCAGCAAAGCTTCCAGGGAATATGGCTACACCTTC
TRBD1	TRBV7-8	-	TRBJ1-6	CASSFPEEGARVDSPLHF	TGTGCCAGCAGCTTCCCCGAGGAGGGGGCAAGGGTAGATTCACCCCTCCACTTT
-	TRBV10-2	-	TRBJ2-1	CASSLPGSYNEQFF	TGCGCCAGCAGTCTGCCGGGCTCCTACAATGAGCAGTTCTTC
-	TRBV7-3	-	TRBJ1-2	CASSPTGGNGYTF	TGTGCCAGCAGCCCCACCGGGGGAAATGGCTACACCTTC
-	TRBV2	-	TRBJ1-1	CASCRASGRDTEAFF	TGTGCCAGCTGCAGGGCGTCGGGTAGGGACACTGAAGCTTTCTTT
TRBD2	TRBV18	-	TRBJ2-7	CASSPRGLAGPAGEQYF	TGTGCCAGCTCCCCCCGGGGCCTAGCGGGTCCCGCTGGGGAGCAGTACTTC
-	TRBV6-1	-	TRBJ1-1	CASSNPGQNTEAFF	TGTGCCAGCAGTAACCCGGGACAGAACACTGAAGCTTTCTTT
-	TRBV10-2	-	TRBJ2-7	CASRDSLITYEQYF	TGCGCCAGCAGGGACAGCCTTATTACCTACGAGCAGTACTTC
TRBD2	TRBV7-3	-	TRBJ2-5	CASSLGLAGGQETQYF	TGTGCCAGCAGCTTAGGGCTAGCGGGGGGTCAAGAGACCCAGTACTTC
-	TRBV18	-	TRBJ2-7	CASSPGQTAYEQYF	TGTGCCAGCTCGCCCGGACAGACAGCTTACGAGCAGTACTTC